The entry below describes one T cell receptor (beta chain). This entry comes from a study of T cell responses to AZD1222 COVID-19 vaccine. TCRdb's copy holds only in-frame clones and misses some; the assay was immunoSEQ multiplex PCR. The sample consists of fewer than 200,000 clones, almost 95% of them appearing once. The germline gives CDR1 SGHTA, CDR2 FQGNSA. This CDR3 has 15 residues. The ends were cut back, 4 bases at V and 3 bases at J, with 13 bases in the middle. The sequence derives from an adult in good health. The starting material was peripheral blood, obtained on day 0 of AZD1222 vaccination. The J gene is TRBJ1-5, the V gene TRBV7-2, with D unclear. CDR3 protein: CASSWMGRSNQPQHF. The CDR3 DNA reads TGTGCCAGCAGCTGGATGGGAAGATCCAATCAGCCCCAGCATTTT.